The rows below give T cell receptor beta chains drawn from one sample of a study of Ad26.COV2.S vaccination and SARS-CoV-2 variants. The assay was immunoSEQ multiplex PCR, and TCRdb's table has in-frame clones only and misses some. Of a few hundred thousand clones in the sample, about 89% are singletons; the top ten hold 1.5% to 2%. The sequencing used peripheral blood, collected in a trial of Ad26.COV2.S vaccine versus placebo. All receptors come from a person aged 18-65 years who received the Ad26.COV2.S COVID-19 vaccine or a placebo. Both conserved end residues are part of each CDR3. D genes are given only for firm matches. The listing skips clone size in some rows; elsewhere it reads once, few, many or a size class.

TRBD2 - TRBJ2-7 TRBV4-1 TGCGCCAGCAGCCACGCGGGCAGCGGGGCCTACGAGCAGTACTTC CASSHAGSGAYEQYF
TRBD2 - TRBJ2-7 TRBV7-2 TGTGCCAGCAGCTTAAGTGGGAGGGGCTACGAGCAGTACTTC CASSLSGRGYEQYF
TRBD2 - TRBJ2-1 TRBV10-3 TGTGCCATCAGTGGCCCTAGCGGGGGGCACAATGAGCAGTTCTTC CAISGPSGGHNEQFF
- - TRBJ2-5 TRBV10-3 TGTGCCATCAGAGAGGAGAAACAAGAGACCCAGTACTTC CAIREEKQETQYF
TRBD1 - TRBJ2-3 TRBV7-2 TGTGCCAGCAGGCCTACAGGGGGAGACGGAGCGCAGTATTTT CASRPTGGDGAQYF
- - TRBJ2-1 TRBV28 TGTGCCAGCAGTTTTCTGGGGTCCTACAATGAGCAGTTCTTC CASSFLGSYNEQFF
- - TRBJ1-2 TRBV28 TGTGCCAGCACTCCCGGGCCGGGGGGTGGCTACACCTTC CASTPGPGGGYTF
- once TRBJ2-1 TRBV6-5 TGTGCCAGCACTACCGAACGGGAAAATGAGCAGTTCTTC CASTTERENEQFF
- - TRBJ2-5 TRBV30 TGTGCCTGGAAAGCGGGTGGGGAGACCCAGTACTTC CAWKAGGETQYF
TRBD2 - TRBJ2-2 TRBV13 TGTGCCAGCAGCTTCTTAGGCGGGGGGACCAACACCGGGGAGCTGTTTTTT CASSFLGGGTNTGELFF
- - TRBJ1-2 TRBV3-1/TRBV3-2 TGTGCCAGCAGCCAAGATAACAGGGCAAACTATGGCTACACCTTC CASSQDNRANYGYTF
TRBD1 - TRBJ1-2 TRBV10-3 TGTGCCATCACCACACAGGGGGCGCGTGGCTACACCTTC CAITTQGARGYTF
TRBD1 - TRBJ1-1 TRBV6-5 TGTGCCAGCGGGCGAGGGGGCCGAAACACTGAAGCTTTCTTT CASGRGGRNTEAFF
- few TRBJ2-3 TRBV9 TGTGCCAGCAGCGTAGTGCACCACACAGATACGCAGTATTTT CASSVVHHTDTQYF
- - TRBJ1-5 TRBV2 TGTGCCAGCAGTGTTGAACGGAATCAGCCCCAGCATTTT CASSVERNQPQHF
TRBD2 - TRBJ2-1 TRBV4-1 TGCGCCAGCAGCCCTCGAGCGGGAGCTAAAGTCGCCTACAATGAGCAGTTCTTC CASSPRAGAKVAYNEQFF
TRBD2 - TRBJ2-1 TRBV4-1 TGCGCCAGCAGCCAAGATAGTCCGGGTGGTGTAGCGGGAAACAATGAGCAGTTCTTC CASSQDSPGGVAGNNEQFF
- - TRBJ1-5 TRBV5-6 TGTGCCAGCAGCTTGAGTCGGGAGAGGCCCCAGCATTTT CASSLSRERPQHF
TRBD1 - TRBJ2-5 TRBV9 TGTGCCAGCAGCGGACAGGGGAGCGTCGGGACCCAGTACTTC CASSGQGSVGTQYF
- - TRBJ2-7 TRBV7-8 TGTGCCAGCAGCAGGAGCGGGTCCTACGAGCAGTACTTC CASSRSGSYEQYF
TRBD2 - TRBJ2-1 TRBV27 TGTGCCAGCAGTTTAACTGCTAGATTAGCGGGAGGGAACAATGAGCAGTTCTTC CASSLTARLAGGNNEQFF
TRBD1 - TRBJ1-5 TRBV2 TGTGCCAGCAGTGAGTGGACAGGGAGGGGCAATCAGCCCCAGCATTTT CASSEWTGRGNQPQHF
- - TRBJ1-1 TRBV30 TGTGCCTGGAGTGGGCAGGGGAGGGCTTTCTTT CAWSGQGRAFF
- - TRBJ1-2 TRBV24-1 TGTGCCACCAGTGATTTGTCGGGAAACTATGGCTACACCTTC CATSDLSGNYGYTF
TRBD1 - TRBJ1-2 TRBV6-5 TGTGCCAGCAGAGATCCGGGACAGGGGGCAAAAGGCTACACCTTC CASRDPGQGAKGYTF
TRBD2 - TRBJ2-3 TRBV30 TGTGCCTGGAGTGTATTGGCGGGAGGCCTCACAGATACGCAGTATTTT CAWSVLAGGLTDTQYF
- - TRBJ2-1 TRBV19 TGTGCCAGTAGTGCCGGGCCCTACAATGAGCAGTTCTTC CASSAGPYNEQFF
- - TRBJ2-7 TRBV6-6 TGTGCCAGCAGCTCCAAGGGTTACGAGCAGTACTTC CASSSKGYEQYF
- - TRBJ2-7 TRBV18 TGTGCCAGCTCACCACAACAGGGAGGCGAGCAGTACTTC CASSPQQGGEQYF
- - TRBJ2-2 TRBV2 TGTGCCAGCAAGCAAAACACCGGGGAGCTGTTTTTT CASKQNTGELFF
- - TRBJ2-7 TRBV7-2 TGTGCCAGCAGCTCCAGCAGGGGACTGGAGCAGTACTTC CASSSSRGLEQYF
TRBD2 - TRBJ2-4 TRBV5-1 TGCGCCAGCAGCTTGATAGGCGGGAGTGACATTCAGTACTTC CASSLIGGSDIQYF
TRBD1 - TRBJ1-6 TRBV28 TGTGCCAGCAGTCGGACAGGGAATAATTCACCCCTCCACTTT CASSRTGNNSPLHF
- once TRBJ2-1 TRBV5-4 TGTGCCAGCAGCACCAAGGGAGGGGGCTCGTACAATGAGCAGTTCTTC CASSTKGGGSYNEQFF
TRBD2 - TRBJ2-5 TRBV9 TGTGCCAGCAGCCGAGGGCTAGCGGACCAAGAGACCCAGTACTTC CASSRGLADQETQYF
- once TRBJ1-2 TRBV19 TGTGCCAGTAGGGACGTAGCTAACTATGGCTACACCTTC CASRDVANYGYTF
TRBD2 - TRBJ2-7 TRBV19 TGTGCCAGTAGAGGTCAACTAGCGGACTTTTCCTACGAGCAGTACTTC CASRGQLADFSYEQYF
- - TRBJ1-1 TRBV10-3 TGTGCCATCATTGAGAACACTGAAGCTTTCTTT CAIIENTEAFF
- - TRBJ2-3 TRBV7-2 TGTGCCAGCAGCTTAGCGGGGTGGGGAAGGCAAGATACGCAGTATTTT CASSLAGWGRQDTQYF
TRBD1 - TRBJ2-5 TRBV7-9 TGTGCCAGCAGCTTGGGACAGGGGTTGGGGACCCAGTACTTC CASSLGQGLGTQYF
TRBD1 - TRBJ1-2 TRBV6-2/TRBV6-3 TGTGCCAGCAGCTCACAGGGGGCTAACTATGGCTACACCTTC CASSSQGANYGYTF
- - TRBJ1-4 TRBV19 TGTGCCAGTAGTTTAATACAGGCTTTTAATGAAAAACTGTTTTTT CASSLIQAFNEKLFF
TRBD2 - TRBJ2-1 TRBV3-1/TRBV3-2 TGTGCCAGCAGCCCTTTAGCGGGGAGGGATAATGAGCAGTTCTTC CASSPLAGRDNEQFF
TRBD2 - TRBJ2-3 TRBV6-4 TGTGCCAGCAGTGAGGATACTAGCGGGCACACAGATACGCAGTATTTT CASSEDTSGHTDTQYF
TRBD2 - TRBJ2-2 TRBV2 TGTGCCAGCGAAGGGACCCGTCTAGGACTAGCGAGTACGAACACCGGGGAGCTGTTTTTT CASEGTRLGLASTNTGELFF
- - TRBJ2-1 TRBV4-2 TGTGCCAGCAGCCAAGCGGACTCTAAAGGGGATGAGCAGTTCTTC CASSQADSKGDEQFF